These 9 T cell receptor beta chains share one sample of origin, sequenced in a study of early T cells in non-severe SARS-CoV-2 infection. TCRdb used MiXCR to reprocess the 5' RACE reads, holding one entry per CDR3 protein. This sample has tens of thousands of distinct CDR3 sequences, with about 6% found just once. Material for sequencing was whole blood. These receptors were taken from an adult who was a healthcare worker with PCR-confirmed SARS-CoV-2 infection or an uninfected control (not recorded which).

This sequence joins TRBV5-1 and TRBJ2-3; D gene ambiguous. The CDR3 runs to 14 residues. Germline CDR1 and CDR2: SGHRS and YFSETQ. Deletions cut 0 bases from V and 6 bases from J, with 11 bases between. CDR3 bases: TGCGCCAGCAGCTTGGGGGCCCTTGGGGATACGCAGTATTTT. Translated: CASSLGALGDTQYF.

This clonotype has a count of ten or more. The V call is TRBV3-1, the J call TRBJ2-1; D might be TRBD1 (6 bases). The CDR3 runs to 14 residues. Looked up from germline, CDR1 is LGHDT and CDR2 is YNNKEL (reference sequence). V shed 1 base and J shed 4 bases, with 8 bases lying between them. CDR3 protein: CASSQVGQYNEQFF. The CDR3 DNA reads as TGTGCCAGCAGCCAAGTTGGACAGTACAATGAGCAGTTCTTC.

This clonotype has at least ten counts. The chain is built from TRBV28 and TRBJ1-5; D uncertain. This CDR3 is 12 amino acids long. Germline CDR1 is MDHEN and CDR2 is SYDVKM. Trimming took off 4 bases at V and 6 bases at J, with 7 bases between the two ends. In nucleotides, the CDR3 is TGTGCCAGCAGTTCGAATACTCAGCCCCAGCATTTT. Amino acids: CASSSNTQPQHF.

This clonotype has just a few counts. V usage is TRBV5-1 and J usage is TRBJ1-1; tentatively, D is TRBD1 (5 bases). The CDR3 sequence is 13 residues long. V was clipped by 2 bases and J by 6 bases, with 11 bases between them. Looked up from germline, CDR1 is SGHRS and CDR2 is YFSETQ. CDR3 region: CASSFPGVAEAFF. In DNA form, the CDR3 reads TGCGCCAGCAGCTTCCCGGGGGTGGCTGAAGCTTTCTTT.

This clonotype was counted only a few times. The rearrangement uses TRBV6-6 and TRBJ1-4; possibly TRBD1 for D (6 bases). V was cut by 5 bases and J by 12 bases, with 13 bases left in between. The CDR3 extends over 12 amino acids. Germline CDR1 and CDR2: MNHNY and SVGAGI (reference sequence). CDR3 coding DNA: TGTGCCAGCAGTGTACAGGGATATCAACTGTTTTTT. Protein: CASSVQGYQLFF.

The J gene is TRBJ2-2, the V gene TRBV12-3 or TRBV12-4, with D unresolved. The CDR3 extends over 15 amino acids. The ends were cut back, 1 base at V and 4 bases at J, with 10 bases in the middle. The CDR3 nucleotides read TGTGCCAGCAGTTTAGGAGGCTCTGGCACCGGGGAGCTGTTTTTT. Protein sequence: CASSLGGSGTGELFF.

The chain is built from TRBV27 and TRBJ1-2; no firm D call. Germline CDR1 reads MNHEY; CDR2 reads SMNVEV (reference sequence). The ends were cut back, 6 bases at V and 4 bases at J, with 24 bases in the middle. The CDR3 loop spans 17 amino acids. In DNA form, the CDR3 reads TGTGCCAGCAGCCCCCTTTCTAAAACAATCGGCCTCTATGGCTACACCTTC. It specifies CASSPLSKTIGLYGYTF.

This clonotype was detected ten times or more. The chain carries TRBV5-1 and TRBJ1-1, with 7 positions matching TRBD1. The CDR3 loop spans 15 amino acids. With V trimmed by 4 bases and J by 4 bases, 10 bases remained unmatched. Looked up from germline, CDR1 is SGHRS and CDR2 is YFSETQ. The CDR3 region has the DNA TGCGCCAGCAGCCCTGAGACAGGGCACAGCACTGAAGCTTTCTTT. Its protein is CASSPETGHSTEAFF.

The chain couples TRBV28 to TRBJ2-5, with D possibly TRBD1 on 6 matching bases. Germline CDR1 MDHEN, CDR2 SYDVKM. This CDR3 contains 14 residues. V lost 5 bases, J lost 5 bases, and 15 bases lay in between. The CDR3 sequence: CASSRPDREETQYF. In nucleotides, the CDR3 is TGTGCCAGCAGTAGACCGGACAGAGAGGAGACCCAGTACTTC.